Listed below are T cell receptor beta chains from one sample, sequenced in a study of radiotherapy plus CTLA-4 blockade in lung cancer. Assay: immunoSEQ multiplex PCR; the TCRdb copy retains only in-frame clones and omits some. Among 80,000 to 95,000 clones, around 83% were seen once, and the ten largest hold about 25%. This specimen consisted of peripheral blood, obtained from a patient treated with radiotherapy plus ipilimumab. These receptors all come from a human donor with non-small cell lung cancer that progressed on radiotherapy plus ipilimumab. Each CDR3 is given with its conserved first and last residue. A D gene is named only where the DNA matches it firmly. The listing skips clone size in some rows; elsewhere it reads once, few, many or a size class.

D,V,size,J,DNA,CDR3
-,TRBV14,-,TRBJ1-2,TGTGCCAGCAGAGGAGGTCCCGGGAATGGCTACACCTTC,CASRGGPGNGYTF
-,TRBV27,-,TRBJ2-7,TGTGCCAGCGTCCGCTACGAGCAGTACTTC,CASVRYEQYF
TRBD1,TRBV2,-,TRBJ2-1,TGTGCCAGCAGTGATCCCCGGACAGGGGAGGACAATGAGCAGTTCTTC,CASSDPRTGEDNEQFF
-,TRBV5-1,-,TRBJ2-7,TGCGCCAGCAGCACCCTGGGCCCATCCTACGAGCAGTACTTC,CASSTLGPSYEQYF
-,TRBV7-6,-,TRBJ2-5,TGTGCCAGCAGTTCGGGGGAGACCCAGTACTTC,CASSSGETQYF
TRBD1,TRBV28,-,TRBJ2-4,TGTGCCAGCAGCGAGCCGGGACAGATCATGATTCAGTACTTC,CASSEPGQIMIQYF
TRBD1,TRBV28,-,TRBJ1-4,TGTGCCAGCAGCCGACCCGGGACAGGGCGACAACTGTTTTTT,CASSRPGTGRQLFF
-,TRBV2,few,TRBJ2-3,TGTGCCAGCAGTGTCACAGACACAGATACGCAGTATTTT,CASSVTDTDTQYF
-,TRBV6-6,-,TRBJ1-5,TGTGCCAGCAGTCTCCGGGACAACTTATACAATCAGCCCCAGCATTTT,CASSLRDNLYNQPQHF
TRBD1,TRBV10-3,-,TRBJ2-1,TGTGCCATCAGAAGGACAGGCCCCTACAATGAGCAGTTCTTC,CAIRRTGPYNEQFF
-,TRBV5-6,-,TRBJ1-1,TGTGCCAGCAGCCCAGGGACGGCCACCCGAGAAGCTTTCTTT,CASSPGTATREAFF
-,TRBV11-3,-,TRBJ2-3,TGTGCCAGCAGCCGGTCGGAGATGGATACGCAGTATTTT,CASSRSEMDTQYF
TRBD1,TRBV27,few,TRBJ2-7,TGTGCCAGCAGCCTGACAGGGGGCGCTGATTTTTACTTC,CASSLTGGADFYF
TRBD2,TRBV4-1,-,TRBJ2-1,TGCGCCAGCAGCCCCGGCCTAGCGGGAATCGATGAGCAGTTCTTC,CASSPGLAGIDEQFF
-,TRBV6-5,-,TRBJ2-3,TGTGCCAGCAGCAGTGACAGGTCACGCACAGATACGCAGTATTTT,CASSSDRSRTDTQYF
TRBD1,TRBV19,-,TRBJ1-2,TGTGCCAGTAGTCCAATGACAGGGGTTGGCTATGGCTACACCTTC,CASSPMTGVGYGYTF
TRBD2,TRBV28,-,TRBJ2-1,TGTGCCACAAATAGCGGGACCAACAATGAGCAGTTCTTC,CATNSGTNNEQFF
TRBD2,TRBV28,few,TRBJ2-7,TGTGTGATCGGGGGGACCCTCGAGCAGTACTTC,CVIGGTLEQYF
-,TRBV28,-,TRBJ2-1,TGTGCCAGCAGTGAGGATGAGCAGTTCTTC,CASSEDEQFF
TRBD2,TRBV19,few,TRBJ2-7,TGTGCCAGTACCAACTCCGGGACTAGCGGGATGGGGGAGCAGTACTTC,CASTNSGTSGMGEQYF
TRBD1,TRBV11-3,many,TRBJ2-1,TGTGCCAGCAGCCTCCGGGACAGGGAAATCAATGAGCAGTTCTTC,CASSLRDREINEQFF
-,TRBV6-1,-,TRBJ1-4,TGTGCCAGCCGCCCGGGGGCCTATGAAAAACTGTTTTTT,CASRPGAYEKLFF
-,TRBV10-3,-,TRBJ2-1,TGTGCCATCAGTGAGAGGAGCGGACCCTACAATGAGCAGTTCTTC,CAISERSGPYNEQFF
-,TRBV6-1,-,TRBJ2-3,TGTGCCAGCAGCCGATACCGTACCTCCCCAGATACGCAGTATTTT,CASSRYRTSPDTQYF
TRBD2,TRBV12-5,-,TRBJ2-1,TGTGCTAGCTCTCGGCGGGAGGGGTCCTACAATGAGCAGTTCTTC,CASSRREGSYNEQFF
TRBD2,TRBV28,-,TRBJ2-7,TGTGCCAGCAGTTTATTGCGCGGACTAGCGGGTTCCGAGCAGTACTTC,CASSLLRGLAGSEQYF
TRBD1,TRBV28,-,TRBJ1-3,TGTGCCAGCAGTTTAGTCCGGGCAGGGGGGGGAAACACCATATATTTT,CASSLVRAGGGNTIYF
-,TRBV28,few,TRBJ2-7,TGTGCCAGCAGTTTCACCCTCCGGGACCTTAACTACGAGCAGTACTTC,CASSFTLRDLNYEQYF
TRBD2,TRBV28,-,TRBJ2-1,TGTGCCAGCAGTTTAACGACTAGCGGGAAATACAATGAGCAGTTCTTC,CASSLTTSGKYNEQFF
-,TRBV28,-,TRBJ2-2,TGTGCCAGCAGGGGTGCGAACACCGGGGAGCTGTTTTTT,CASRGANTGELFF
-,TRBV6-4,-,TRBJ2-3,TGTGCCAGCAGTGAGGCTGGGTCAGATACGCAGTATTTT,CASSEAGSDTQYF
-,TRBV28,-,TRBJ2-7,TGTGCCAGCAGTTTTCTAAATGCCGGGACGGCGAGCTCCTACGAGCAGTACTTC,CASSFLNAGTASSYEQYF
TRBD2,TRBV6-1,-,TRBJ2-1,TGTGCCAGCAGGGAGCGGGAGTCCTACAATGAGCAGTTCTTC,CASRERESYNEQFF
TRBD2,TRBV19,-,TRBJ2-1,TGTGCCAGTAATCCTGGGTCGCTAGCGGGAGCAAATGAGCAGTTCTTC,CASNPGSLAGANEQFF
TRBD2,TRBV9,-,TRBJ2-2,TGTGCCAGCAGCGTGAAGGCGGGGGAATGGCCCGGGGAGCTGTTTTTT,CASSVKAGEWPGELFF
-,TRBV6-5,-,TRBJ1-5,TGTGCCAGCAGTTACGATATGTGGGGGCGGCCCCAGCATTTT,CASSYDMWGRPQHF
TRBD2,TRBV6-5,-,TRBJ2-1,TGTGCCAGCAGCCTAGGACTAGCGGGAGTTGAGCAGTTCTTC,CASSLGLAGVEQFF
TRBD2,TRBV2,-,TRBJ2-1,TGTGCCAGCAGTCAAGCCGGGGCTAGCGGGAGGAAGTACAATGAGCAGTTCTTC,CASSQAGASGRKYNEQFF
-,TRBV4-3,-,TRBJ1-1,TGCGCCACCTCGGGGACGGGGGTGAACACTGAAGCTTTCTTT,CATSGTGVNTEAFF
TRBD2,TRBV19,-,TRBJ2-3,TGTGCCAGTAGTCTGACTAGCGGGGTTAGCACAGATACGCAGTATTTT,CASSLTSGVSTDTQYF
-,TRBV7-3,-,TRBJ1-1,TGTGCCAGCAGCTCATCCGGTTCACGTGAAGCTTTCTTT,CASSSSGSREAFF
-,TRBV19,-,TRBJ1-2,TGTGCCAGTAGTAGACAGCTTGACTATGGCTACACCTTC,CASSRQLDYGYTF
-,TRBV9,-,TRBJ2-1,TGTGCCAGCAGCGTAGCCCAGAATGAGCAGTTCTTC,CASSVAQNEQFF
-,TRBV10-3,-,TRBJ2-3,TGTGCCATCAGAGGAGGGGGGGGCACAGATACGCAGTATTTT,CAIRGGGGTDTQYF